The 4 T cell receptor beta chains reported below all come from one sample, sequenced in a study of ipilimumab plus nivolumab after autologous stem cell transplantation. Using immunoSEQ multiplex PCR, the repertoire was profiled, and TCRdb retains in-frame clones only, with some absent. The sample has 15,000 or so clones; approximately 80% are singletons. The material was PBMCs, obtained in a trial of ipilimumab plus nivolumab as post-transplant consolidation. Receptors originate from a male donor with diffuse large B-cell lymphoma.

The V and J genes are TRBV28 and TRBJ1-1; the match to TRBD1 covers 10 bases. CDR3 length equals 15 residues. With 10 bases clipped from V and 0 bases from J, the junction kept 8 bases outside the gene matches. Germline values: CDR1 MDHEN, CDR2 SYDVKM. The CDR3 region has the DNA TGTGCCATCCTTGACAGGGGGCGGATGAACACTGAAGCTTTCTTT. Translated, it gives CAILDRGRMNTEAFF.

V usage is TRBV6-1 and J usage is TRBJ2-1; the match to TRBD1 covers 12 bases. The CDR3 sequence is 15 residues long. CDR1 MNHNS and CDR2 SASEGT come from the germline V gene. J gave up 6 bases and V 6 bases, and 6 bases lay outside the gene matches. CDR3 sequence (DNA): TGTGCCAGCAGGTCAGGGACAGGGGGCTTCAATGAGCAGTTCTTC. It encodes CASRSGTGGFNEQFF.

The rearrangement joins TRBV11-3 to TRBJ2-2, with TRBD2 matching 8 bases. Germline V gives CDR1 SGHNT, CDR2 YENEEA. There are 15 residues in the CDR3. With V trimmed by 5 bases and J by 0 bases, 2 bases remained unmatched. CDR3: CASSRGGSNTGELFF. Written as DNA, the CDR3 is TGTGCCAGCAGCCGCGGGGGGTCGAACACCGGGGAGCTGTTTTTT.

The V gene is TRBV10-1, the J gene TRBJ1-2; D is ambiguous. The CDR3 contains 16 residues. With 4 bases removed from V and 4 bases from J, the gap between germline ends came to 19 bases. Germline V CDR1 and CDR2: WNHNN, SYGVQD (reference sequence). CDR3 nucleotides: TGCGCCAGCAGTGTTAGTCGAAATCGAAAGACCTATGGCTACACCTTC. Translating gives CASSVSRNRKTYGYTF.